One sample yielded the 12 T cell receptor beta chains listed below, sequenced in a study of response to subunit inactivated influenza vaccine. TCRdb reprocessed the RT-PCR reads via MiXCR and lists one record per CDR3 protein. The table lists around 530,000 distinct CDR3 sequences, about 15% of them singletons, with less than 4% in the top ten. Sequenced material: CD4+ T cells sorted from PBMCs, taken about 24 months after vaccination. Source of these receptors: a man between 50 and 75 years old who received an inactivated influenza vaccine.

The J gene is TRBJ2-4, the V gene TRBV12-3 or TRBV12-4, with no clear D. Trimming pared 3 bases from V and 0 bases from J, leaving 9 bases between. This CDR3 is 15 amino acids long. The CDR3 DNA is TGTGCCAGCAGTTTTGGCAGCTTAGCCAAAAACATTCAGTACTTC. Translating gives CASSFGSLAKNIQYF.

This clonotype was seen many times. The chain links TRBV5-1 to TRBJ2-7; 10 positions match TRBD2. The trim removed 4 bases at V and 3 bases at J, leaving 7 bases unmatched. This CDR3 spans 15 amino acids. Germline V gene sequence: CDR1 SGHRS, CDR2 YFSETQ. CDR3 sequence reads: CASSKEAGGLYEQYF. CDR3 DNA sequence: TGCGCCAGCAGCAAAGAAGCGGGGGGGCTCTACGAGCAGTACTTC.

This clonotype was found a few times. V gene TRBV5-1 combines with J gene TRBJ1-1; the D gene is possibly TRBD1 (6 bases). Germline V gene lookup returns CDR1 SGHRS and CDR2 YFSETQ. V was shortened by 0 bases and J by 3 bases, with 9 bases between the two germline ends. CDR3 length: 14 amino acids. CDR3 region: CASSLVGGYTEAFF. The CDR3 bases are TGCGCCAGCAGCTTGGTAGGGGGATACACTGAAGCTTTCTTT.

The CDR3: CSVESGETQYF. DNA of the CDR3: TGCAGCGTTGAATCTGGGGAGACCCAGTACTTC. This chain links TRBV29-1 with TRBJ2-5; D is undetermined. CDR1 is SQVTM, CDR2 ANQGSEA, per germline. The V end lost 2 bases, the J end lost 5 bases, and 6 bases lay between the germline ends. The CDR3 consists of 11 residues.

In its sample, this clonotype was seen a few times. This chain joins TRBV12-3 or TRBV12-4 and TRBJ1-2; TRBD1 might be the D (5 bases). The CDR3 is 14 residues long. The V gene lost 2 bases and the J gene lost 13 bases, with 20 bases spanning the gap. Here the CDR3 DNA reads TGTGCCAGCAGTTTAAGATACAGCGGGGCCGACCGCACCTTC. As protein: CASSLRYSGADRTF.

A single count supports this clonotype. The rearrangement links TRBV7-2 to TRBJ1-6; 7 bases fit TRBD1. The V gene end was trimmed by 4 bases and the J gene end by 8 bases; junction bases not matched to a gene: 5. The CDR3 length is 14 residues. CDR1 is SGHTA, CDR2 FQGNSA, per germline. CDR3 sequence reads: CASSYRDSDSPLHF. The CDR3 nucleotides read TGTGCCAGCAGCTACCGGGACAGCGATTCACCCCTCCACTTT.

The rearrangement uses TRBV6-1 and TRBJ1-2; 10 nucleotides agree with TRBD1. CDR1 is MNHNS and CDR2 is SASEGT in the germline V gene. The CDR3 totals 14 residues. The V and J ends lost 5 bases and 7 bases, in that order; junction bases with no gene match: 7. The CDR3 bases are TGTGCCAGCAGTCCAGGGACAGGGGTTTTTGGCTACACCTTC. Protein: CASSPGTGVFGYTF.

The chain combines TRBV4-3 with TRBJ2-1; TRBD2 is a possible D gene (6 bases). V dropped 0 bases and J dropped 9 bases, with 15 bases sitting between them. The CDR3 is made up of 15 amino acids. CDR1 and CDR2 from the germline V gene are LGHNA and YSLEER. This chain's CDR3 is CASSQERTIRGEQFF. The CDR3 nucleotides read TGCGCCAGCAGCCAAGAAAGGACTATTCGTGGTGAGCAGTTCTTC.

This clonotype was seen a few times. The J gene is TRBJ2-2, the V gene TRBV7-2; 9 nucleotides align to TRBD2. V shed 3 bases, J shed 6 bases, and the junction held 5 bases outside the gene matches. Germline lookup yields CDR1 SGHTA and CDR2 FQGNSA. This CDR3 has 15 residues. DNA for the CDR3: TGTGCCAGCAGCTTTCGCGGGAGGGCCCCCGGGGAGCTGTTTTTT. Its protein is CASSFRGRAPGELFF.

This clonotype has a handful of counts. The chain joins TRBV7-8 to TRBJ2-2; perhaps TRBD1 as D (5 bases). The V end was cut by 4 bases, the J end by 3 bases, with 9 bases between. Germline CDR1 reads SGHVS; CDR2 reads FQNEAQ. The CDR3 is made up of 14 amino acids. CDR3 in amino acids: CASSSDRHTGELFF. The CDR3 region has the DNA TGTGCCAGCAGCTCCGACAGACACACCGGGGAGCTGTTTTTT.

The chain is built from TRBV11-3 and TRBJ2-7, with 10 bases lining up with TRBD2. V lost 3 bases to trimming and J lost 2 bases; unmatched junction nucleotides: 4. In germline, CDR1 is SGHNT, CDR2 YENEEA. This CDR3 spans 15 amino acids. The CDR3 nucleotides are TGTGCCAGCAGCTTGTCTAGCGGGGGTACCTACGAGCAGTACTTC. Translation: CASSLSSGGTYEQYF.

The gene calls are TRBV12-3 or TRBV12-4 and TRBJ2-1, with TRBD2 matching 7 bases. The CDR3 is made up of 16 amino acids. The V and J ends lost 5 bases and 6 bases, in that order; junction bases with no gene match: 13. The CDR3 nucleotides are TGTGCCAGCAGTCCCGAATGGGGGGGAATGGGCAATGAGCAGTTCTTC. This codes for CASSPEWGGMGNEQFF.